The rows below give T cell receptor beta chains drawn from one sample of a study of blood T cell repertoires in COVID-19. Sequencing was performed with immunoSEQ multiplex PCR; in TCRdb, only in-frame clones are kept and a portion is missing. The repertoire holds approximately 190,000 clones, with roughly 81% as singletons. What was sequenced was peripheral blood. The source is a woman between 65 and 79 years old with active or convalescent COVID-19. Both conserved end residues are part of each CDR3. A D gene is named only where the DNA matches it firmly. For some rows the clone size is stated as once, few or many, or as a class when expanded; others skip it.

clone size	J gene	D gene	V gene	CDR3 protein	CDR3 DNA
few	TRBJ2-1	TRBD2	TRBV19	CASTPPSGSFSYNEQFF	TGTGCCAGTACCCCACCTAGCGGGAGTTTCTCCTACAATGAGCAGTTCTTC
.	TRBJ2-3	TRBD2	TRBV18	CASSPTSGTDTQYF	TGTGCCAGCTCACCAACTAGCGGCACAGATACGCAGTATTTT
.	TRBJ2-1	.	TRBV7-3	CASSLTGVNEQFF	TGTGCCAGCAGCTTAACTGGAGTTAATGAGCAGTTCTTC
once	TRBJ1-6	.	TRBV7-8	CASSLALASGSPLHF	TGTGCCAGCAGCTTAGCGCTGGCATCGGGTTCACCCCTCCACTTT
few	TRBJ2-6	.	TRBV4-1	CASSQGVRQGSGANVLTF	TGCGCCAGCAGCCAAGGGGTCCGGCAGGGCTCTGGGGCCAACGTCCTGACTTTC
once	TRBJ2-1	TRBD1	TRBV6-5	CASSSGTGKRYEQFF	TGTGCCAGCAGTTCCGGGACAGGGAAGAGGTATGAGCAGTTCTTC
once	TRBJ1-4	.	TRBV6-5	CASSQRGTNEKLFF	TGTGCCAGCAGTCAGCGGGGGACTAATGAAAAACTGTTTTTT
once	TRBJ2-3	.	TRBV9	CASSVATAGGISTDTQYF	TGTGCCAGCAGCGTAGCTACGGCAGGGGGGATAAGCACAGATACGCAGTATTTT
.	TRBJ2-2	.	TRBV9	CASSVVALGSGELFF	TGTGCCAGCAGCGTAGTAGCCCTTGGGTCCGGGGAGCTGTTTTTT
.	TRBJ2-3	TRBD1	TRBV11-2	CASSLVSGGFTDTQYF	TGTGCCAGCAGCTTAGTGTCAGGGGGATTCACAGATACGCAGTATTTT
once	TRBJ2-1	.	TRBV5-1	CASRRQYNEQFF	TGCGCCAGCAGACGACAGTACAATGAGCAGTTCTTC
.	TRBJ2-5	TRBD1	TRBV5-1	CASSFSFRDSPSRGTQYF	TGCGCCAGCAGCTTTTCATTCCGGGACAGTCCTTCTCGGGGGACCCAGTACTTC
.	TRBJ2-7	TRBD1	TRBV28	CASSPTGFYYEQYF	TGTGCCAGCAGTCCGACAGGGTTTTACTACGAGCAGTACTTC
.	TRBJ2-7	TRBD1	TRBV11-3	CASSLGRGYGEQYF	TGTGCCAGCAGCTTAGGCAGGGGGTACGGCGAGCAGTACTTC
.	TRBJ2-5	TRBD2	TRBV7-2	CASSLGLAGGKAQYF	TGTGCCAGCAGCTTAGGACTAGCGGGAGGAAAGGCCCAGTACTTC
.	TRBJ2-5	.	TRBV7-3	CASSLRWGAQETQYF	TGTGCCAGCAGCTTGAGGTGGGGCGCCCAAGAGACCCAGTACTTC
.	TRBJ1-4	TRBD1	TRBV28	CASRDTGAYNEKLFF	TGTGCCAGCAGGGACACAGGGGCTTATAATGAAAAACTGTTTTTT
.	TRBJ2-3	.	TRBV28	CASADSGADTQYF	TGTGCCAGCGCGGACAGCGGCGCAGATACGCAGTATTTT
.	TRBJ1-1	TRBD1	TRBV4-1	CASVRGQGALGTEAFF	TGCGCCAGCGTTCGGGGACAGGGGGCCCTGGGCACTGAAGCTTTCTTT
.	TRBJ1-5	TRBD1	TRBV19	CASSDRDRNQPQHF	TGTGCCAGTAGTGACCGGGACAGGAATCAGCCCCAGCATTTT